The present T cell receptor (beta chain) was sequenced within a study of blood T cell repertoires in COVID-19. For the study at large: The United States, Italy and Spain were the sources of the acute and convalescent COVID-19 samples. Sample material is recorded as cDNA or gDNA derived from T cells, B-cell-depleted T cells, or PBMCs.

The CDR3 has 14 residues. The germline V gene encodes CDR1 SEHNR and CDR2 FQNEAQ (reference sequence). Between the trimmed V and J ends, which lost 1 base and 1 base, there was a span of 7 bases. Clones were sequenced by immunoSEQ multiplex PCR, and TCRdb holds only the in-frame ones, with some missing. The table has 200,000 or so clones, under 90% seen once. Sample: peripheral blood. This chain connects TRBV7-9 to TRBJ1-2; no firm D call. This sequence was found in a man in his fifties or sixties who had recovered from COVID-19. CDR3 in amino acids: CASSLGERNYGYTF. CDR3 bases: TGTGCCAGCAGCTTAGGGGAGCGTAACTATGGCTACACCTTC. Full variable domain (missing parts from reference TRBV7-9 and TRBJ1-2): DTGVSQNPRHKITKRGQNVTFRCDPISEHNRLYWYRQTLGQGPEFLTYFQNEAQLEKSRLLSDRFSAERPKGSFSTLEIQRTEQGDSAMYLCASSLGERNYGYTFGSGTRLTVV.